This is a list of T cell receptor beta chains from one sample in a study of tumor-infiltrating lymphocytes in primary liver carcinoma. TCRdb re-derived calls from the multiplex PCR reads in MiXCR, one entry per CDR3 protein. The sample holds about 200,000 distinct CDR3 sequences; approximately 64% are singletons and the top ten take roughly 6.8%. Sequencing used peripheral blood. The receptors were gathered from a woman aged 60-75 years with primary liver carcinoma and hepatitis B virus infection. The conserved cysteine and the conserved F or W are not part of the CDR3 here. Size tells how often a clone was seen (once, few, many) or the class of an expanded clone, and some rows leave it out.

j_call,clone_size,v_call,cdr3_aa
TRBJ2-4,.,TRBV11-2,ASSLGTQIANNIQY
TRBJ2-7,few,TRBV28,ASNRQGALFYEQY
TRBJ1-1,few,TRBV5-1,ASSLGSGRADTEAF
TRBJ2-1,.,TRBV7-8,ASSSLEAGGLYNEQF
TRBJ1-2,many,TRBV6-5,ASSFTGQPIF
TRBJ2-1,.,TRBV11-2,ASSWAEQDVQF
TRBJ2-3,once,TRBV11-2,ASSLDRAGVTDTQY
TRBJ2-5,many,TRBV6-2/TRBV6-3,ASSLYGPGTQY
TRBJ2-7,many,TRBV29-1,SALWYEQY
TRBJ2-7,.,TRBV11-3,ANSKGQRYEQY
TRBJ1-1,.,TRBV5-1,ASNVGPLNTEAS
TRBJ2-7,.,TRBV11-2,ASSYGWRTSGSGQY
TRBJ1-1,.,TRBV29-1,GVDRGRLNTEAF
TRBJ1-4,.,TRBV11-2,ANSSGNEVGELF
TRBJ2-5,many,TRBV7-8,ASSFIQETQY
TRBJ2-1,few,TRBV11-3,ASSLGVPGLPHNEQF
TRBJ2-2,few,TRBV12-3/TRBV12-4,ASSPPLAGSTGELF
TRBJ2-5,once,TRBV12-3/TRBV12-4,ASSLAVRGQETQY
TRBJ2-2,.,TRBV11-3,ASGPKEARDTGELF
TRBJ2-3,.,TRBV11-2,AKSLGGKGTDTQY
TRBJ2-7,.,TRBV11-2,ASSVYEGIYGQY
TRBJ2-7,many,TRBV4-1,ASSQLMGLAGVYEQY
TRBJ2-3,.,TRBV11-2,SSSFGLGRTYTQY
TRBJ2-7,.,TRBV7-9,ASSPRDSYGGKY
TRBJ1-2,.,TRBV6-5,ASSVTGANYGYT
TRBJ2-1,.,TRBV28,ASRRHTLSSYNEQF
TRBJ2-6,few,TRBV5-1,ASSLRYTRFGGTNVLT
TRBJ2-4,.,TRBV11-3,ASSGVMAKYIQY
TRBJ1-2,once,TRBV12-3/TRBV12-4,ASSLTGQSYGYT
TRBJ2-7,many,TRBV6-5,ASSYSGRSSYEQY
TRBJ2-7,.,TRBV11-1,ASSLGQGIIGEQY
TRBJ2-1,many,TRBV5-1,ASSLLTSGNEQF
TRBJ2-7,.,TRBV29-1,SVEGVGNYEQY
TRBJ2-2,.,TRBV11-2,ASSPTGWTGELF
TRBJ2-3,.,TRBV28,ASSPGGAGNPYTQY
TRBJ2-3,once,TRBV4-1,ASSQPLAVSTDSQY
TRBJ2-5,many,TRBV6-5,ASSATGFGETQY
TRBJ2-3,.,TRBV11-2,TSSVDFGTMY
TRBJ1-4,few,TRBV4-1,ASSRRIVTNEKLF
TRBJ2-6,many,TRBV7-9,ASSSWTSGTLSGANVLT
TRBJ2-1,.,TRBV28,ASSLQREGHGQF
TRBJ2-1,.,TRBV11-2,ASSTAASGRVYNEQF
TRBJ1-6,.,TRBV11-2,ASSYRSREWSLLH
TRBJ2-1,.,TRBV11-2,TSGDYNEQF
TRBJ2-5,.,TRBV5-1,ASSSGISSPGETQY
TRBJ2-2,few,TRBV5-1,ASSLVPVTAAPTGELF
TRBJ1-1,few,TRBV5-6,ASSYGTAIGEAF
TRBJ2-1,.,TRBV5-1,ASSRDSTYNEQF
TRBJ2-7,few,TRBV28,ASQRSLSRSYEQY
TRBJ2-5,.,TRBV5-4,ASSAQTSGETQY